Shown below are 19 T cell receptor beta chains from a single sample sequenced in a study of T cell repertoires in cytomegalovirus infection. These receptors' antigens are unknown. TCRdb independently ran MiXCR on the reads; one entry per CDR3 protein. The sample carries tens of thousands of distinct CDR3 sequences, around 49% recorded once. The sequencing here drew on CD8+ T cells from cultured PBMCs, taken from culture after CMV antigen stimulation. The receptors here all came from a human donor in good health (CMV status not recorded). Some clones in this sample may be carry-over from other donors' samples.

The J gene is TRBJ2-2, the V gene TRBV7-9, with D unresolved. CDR3 length: 14 residues. CDR1 is SEHNR, CDR2 FQNEAQ, per germline (reference sequence). The germline V and J ends were trimmed by 2 bases and 3 bases, with 7 bases remaining between them. The CDR3 spells CASSLSEYTGELFF. CDR3 nucleotides: TGTGCCAGCAGCTTATCGGAGTACACCGGGGAGCTGTTTTTT.

This clonotype has a handful of counts. The J gene is TRBJ2-3, the V gene TRBV7-3; TRBD1 might be the D (6 bases). The CDR3 consists of 15 residues. Germline-derived CDR1 and CDR2 are SGHTA and FQGTGA. The germline V and J ends were trimmed by 4 bases and 1 base, with 12 bases remaining between them. The CDR3 sequence: CASSWGPGGTDTQYF. CDR3 in DNA: TGTGCCAGCAGCTGGGGGCCTGGCGGCACAGATACGCAGTATTTT.

A note on this clonotype: A junction end diverges from the germline sequence, so it may reflect a read error. The J gene is TRBJ2-7, the V gene TRBV20-1; 10 bases align to TRBD2. Germline-derived CDR1 and CDR2 are DFQATT and SNEGSKA (reference sequence). The CDR3 sequence is 12 residues long. DNA of the CDR3: TGCAGTGCTAGTGGCAGCGGGGGGGCTGGGAACTTC. Residues: CSASGSGGAGNF.

The sample holds a few counts of this clonotype. V usage is TRBV7-6 and J usage is TRBJ2-1; no clear D gene. The CDR3 consists of 15 residues. Germline values: CDR1 SGHVS, CDR2 FNYEAQ. Trimming left V 3 bases short and J 8 bases short, with 17 bases between. The CDR3 sequence is CASSFESPVSYEQFF. Here the CDR3 DNA reads TGTGCCAGCAGCTTTGAAAGTCCTGTCTCCTATGAGCAGTTCTTC.

The DNA for the CDR3 is TGTGCCAGCAGTTTCCGGGACAGGGTCTACGAGCAGTACTTC. This gives the protein CASSFRDRVYEQYF. The rearrangement links TRBV7-3 to TRBJ2-7, with 9 bases identical to TRBD1. CDR3 length equals 14 residues. The V segment lost 6 bases and the J segment 3 bases; nucleotides outside the gene matches: 6. Germline CDR1 is SGHTA and CDR2 is FQGTGA.

The rearrangement uses TRBV29-1 and TRBJ1-2, with D uncertain. V shed 5 bases and J shed 1 base, with 8 bases lying between them. There are 12 residues in the CDR3. In germline, CDR1 is SQVTM, CDR2 ANQGSEA. CDR3 loop: CSVPNNNYGYTF. CDR3 nucleotide sequence: TGCAGCGTTCCAAATAATAACTATGGCTACACCTTC.

In its sample, this clonotype was seen a few times. J is TRBJ2-7 and V is TRBV11-2; D possibly corresponds to TRBD1 (6 bases). The CDR3 runs 14 residues. Germline V gene data show CDR1 as SGHAT and CDR2 as FQNNGV. V shed 1 base and J shed 4 bases, with 11 bases lying between them. CDR3 sequence: CASSLGAGAYEQYF. In nucleotides, the CDR3 is TGTGCCAGCAGCTTAGGGGCAGGGGCTTACGAGCAGTACTTC.

This clonotype showed up just a few times. V is TRBV4-1 and J is TRBJ1-1; the match to TRBD1 covers 8 bases. Germline V gene lookup returns CDR1 MGHRA and CDR2 YSYEKL. The CDR3 covers 15 residues. V dropped 4 bases and J dropped 4; count of bases not matched to a gene: 8. The CDR3 DNA reads as TGCGCCAGCAGCCTTCCAGGGGGCGCGGTCACTGAAGCTTTCTTT. Its translation: CASSLPGGAVTEAFF.

Note on this clonotype: The CDR3 does not close with the conserved phenylalanine or tryptophan, likely indicating a read error. The chain employs TRBV4-1 and TRBJ2-7; no definite D call. The CDR3 totals 16 residues. Germline-derived CDR1 and CDR2 are MGHRA and YSYEKL. As DNA, the CDR3 is TGTGCCAGCAGCCAAAGCACTCCACGGCTATTCTACGAGCAGTACTTA. Amino acids: CASSQSTPRLFYEQYL.

The V and J genes are TRBV10-2 and TRBJ2-7, with TRBD1 as a possible D gene (5 bases). TRBJ1-2 matches the DNA end more closely, so the J call is doubtful. This CDR3 spans 16 amino acids. Looked up from germline, CDR1 is WSHSY and CDR2 is SAAADI. The CDR3 reads CASSDSTESAPYGYTF. The CDR3 nucleotides read TGCGCCAGCAGTGACTCGACAGAGTCGGCCCCCTATGGCTACACCTTC.

The V and J genes are TRBV3-1 and TRBJ2-7, with a weak D call TRBD2 (7 bases). Germline CDR1 LGHDT, CDR2 YNNKEL (reference sequence). The V gene lost 1 base and the J gene lost 1 base, with 11 bases spanning the gap. The CDR3 covers 15 residues. The CDR3 here is CASSQGGGGSYEQYF. CDR3 bases: TGTGCCAGCAGCCAAGGAGGGGGGGGGTCCTACGAGCAGTACTTC.

This clonotype was observed a handful of times. DNA for the CDR3: TGTGCCAGCAGCTTAAAACAGGGACGATCTAACGAGCAGTACTTC. As protein: CASSLKQGRSNEQYF. This chain connects TRBV7-6 to TRBJ2-7, with D possibly being TRBD1 (6 bases). Trimming removed 2 bases at V and 5 bases at J, with 16 bases between. The CDR3 sequence is 15 residues long. Germline V CDR1 and CDR2: SGHVS, FNYEAQ.

The chain uses TRBV4-2 and TRBJ2-1, with 7 bases that match TRBD2. The CDR3 spans 16 residues. J was trimmed by 0 bases and V by 1 base; bases with no gene match: 3. From germline, CDR1 is LGHNA and CDR2 YNFKEQ. The CDR3 coding sequence is TGTGCCAGCAGCCAAGTTCCGGGAGGCTCCTACAATGAGCAGTTCTTC. This codes for CASSQVPGGSYNEQFF.

This CDR3 is CASSEAVGGGATDTQYF. The CDR3 DNA sequence: TGTGCCAGCAGTGAAGCGGTAGGCGGGGGGGCGACAGATACGCAGTATTTT. The V and J genes are TRBV2 and TRBJ2-3; 9 bases map to TRBD2. CDR3 length equals 17 residues. V dropped 0 bases and J dropped 3; count of bases not matched to a gene: 7. Germline CDR1 SNHLY, CDR2 FYNNEI.

For this clonotype: The junction departs from the called germline gene at one end, perhaps through a read error. The rearrangement uses TRBV7-7 and TRBJ2-7; TRBD1 is a possible D gene (5 bases). This CDR3 is 15 amino acids long. Per the germline V gene, CDR1 is SSHAT and CDR2 is FNYEAQ (reference sequence). The CDR3 nucleotides read TGTGCTAGCAGCCCTGGGGCAGGGAACATCAACGAGCAGTACTTC. Protein product: CASSPGAGNINEQYF.

The CDR3 sequence: CASSRGASGGDHNEQFF. The CDR3 nucleotides read TGTGCCAGCAGCCGGGGGGCAAGCGGGGGGGACCACAATGAGCAGTTCTTC. This chain connects TRBV7-6 to TRBJ2-1, with TRBD2 matching 10 bases. From germline, CDR1 is SGHVS and CDR2 FNYEAQ. This CDR3 region has 17 residues. V was pared by 5 bases and J by 5 bases, with 12 bases of the junction left unmatched.

This clonotype was observed a few times. V is TRBV7-8 and J is TRBJ2-7, with D possibly being TRBD2 (6 bases). The CDR3 contains 13 residues. V lost 4 bases to trimming and J lost 3 bases, with 10 bases between them. The germline V gene encodes CDR1 SGHVS and CDR2 FQNEAQ. The CDR3 protein is CASSSTSIYEQYF. The CDR3 nucleotides read TGTGCCAGCAGCTCCACTAGCATCTACGAGCAGTACTTC.

The V call is TRBV11-2, the J call TRBJ1-1, with 9 bases identical to TRBD1. Per the germline V gene, CDR1 is SGHAT and CDR2 is FQNNGV. V gave up 0 bases and J gave up 7 bases; unmatched junction bases: 6. This CDR3 has 15 residues. The CDR3 region is CASSLDWTGEVEAFF. Here the CDR3 DNA reads TGTGCCAGCAGCTTAGATTGGACAGGGGAGGTTGAAGCTTTCTTT. The full variable domain, rest sourced from reference TRBV11-2 and TRBJ1-1, is EAGVAQSPRYKIIEKRQSVAFWCNPISGHATLYWYQQILGQGPKLLIQFQNNGVVDDSQLPKDRFSAERLKGVDSTLKIQPAKLEDSAVYLCASSLDWTGEVEAFFGQGTRLTVV.

This clonotype was seen a handful of times. The rearrangement joins TRBV7-9 to TRBJ2-7, with TRBD2 as a possible D gene (5 bases). The germline gives CDR1 SEHNR, CDR2 FQNEAQ (reference sequence). This CDR3 is built from 12 residues. V was shortened by 4 bases and J by 4 bases, with 8 bases between the two germline ends. The DNA of the CDR3 is TGTGCCAGCAGCTCACCGGGGTACGAGCAGTACTTC. As protein: CASSSPGYEQYF.